The table lists the clone carrying this T cell receptor (beta chain) with many counts. Its cognate antigen is unknown. Here the gene names and germline are mouse. The data are from a study of CD8+ T cells in alopecia areata. Broader study findings: Scalp repertoires also include resident alphabeta T cells from normal skin. Researchers report lesional scalp, most notably alopecia totalis/universalis, outstripped normal scalp in clonality.

cDNA serving as the sequencing template came from extracted, reverse transcribed RNA. Measured with immunoSEQ multiplex PCR; TCRdb has only the in-frame clones, and not every one. The table records some 110,000 clones without singletons, the ten largest covering about 20%. The specimen was lesional skin. This receptor was obtained from a C3H/HeJ mouse with alopecia areata. These mice share the MHC haplotype H2-k.

The sequenced part of the CDR3 DNA is TGTGCCAGCAGTCTGGACTGGGGGGGCGGTGCAGAA. Its translation is CASSLDWGGGAE. The complete CDR3 protein is CASSLDWGGGAETLYF. The chain employs TRBV13-3 and TRBJ2-3; 13 positions agree with TRBD2. The CDR3 end falls 4 residues outside the read, so it is completed with the germline J gene. The CDR3 is 16 residues long. Germline V lookup: CDR1 NNHDY, CDR2 SYVADS. V dropped 4 bases and J dropped 1; count of bases not matched to a gene: 3.